This paragraph reports one TCR beta chain. Its antigen is not known. The CDR3 runs to 16 residues. The ends lost 0 bases at V and 10 bases at J; junction bases unmatched: 12. The germline V gene has CDR1 LGHNA and CDR2 YNFKEQ. The sample's treatment: 19 received Ad26.COV2.S at low or high dose, single or two shots; a few received placebo; per-sample allocation not given. Vaccine and placebo recipients were sampled on day 63 after the first injection. The data were obtained in a study of Ad26.COV2.S vaccination and SARS-CoV-2 variants. Findings and caveats of the study: Those who received vaccine or placebo ended up with similar non-spike TCR breadth.

The protocol was immunoSEQ multiplex PCR, while the TCRdb copy is restricted to in-frame clones and leaves out a portion. The data hold around 450,000 clones, with roughly 89% observed a single time. Sequencing used peripheral blood, obtained in a trial of Ad26.COV2.S vaccine versus placebo. The chain recombines TRBV4-2 with TRBJ2-5, with 9 bases aligning to TRBD1. The receptor's source is a person between 18 and 65 years old who received the Ad26.COV2.S COVID-19 vaccine or a placebo. In nucleotides, the CDR3 is TGTGCCAGCAGCCAAGATGGGGACAGGGTATTATCTGGCCAGTACTTC. Its translation is CASSQDGDRVLSGQYF.